Listed here are 25 T cell receptor beta chains from one sample, sequenced in a study of shared clonotypes between healthy human individuals. Sequencing was performed with immunoSEQ multiplex PCR; in TCRdb, only in-frame clones are kept and a portion is missing. In the table there are roughly 600,000 clones, 95% to 98% of which are singletons. In the naive CD8 group, cells lacked CD45RO and were positively selected for CCR7, so terminally differentiated effector memory CD45RA+ cells were left out. Sequenced material: naive CD8+ T cells sorted from blood. These receptors were taken from a man aged 30 to 45 in good health.

This clone has only one observation. V gene TRBV15 combines with J gene TRBJ1-5; 9 bases are shared with TRBD1. CDR1 is LNHNV, CDR2 YYDKDF, per germline (reference sequence). The CDR3 extends over 15 amino acids. The trim removed 9 bases at V and 4 bases at J, leaving 10 bases unmatched. The CDR3 DNA is TGTGCCACTTCTCACACAGGGGGCCTGAATCAGCCCCAGCATTTT. Encoded protein: CATSHTGGLNQPQHF.

The V call is TRBV5-1, the J call TRBJ2-1; 10 bases match TRBD1. The trim removed 3 bases at V and 8 bases at J, leaving 5 bases unmatched. CDR1 and CDR2 (germline): SGHRS, YFSETQ. The length of the CDR3 is 14 residues. CDR3 coding DNA: TGCGCCAGCAGCTCCGACAGGGGGCCGTATGAGCAGTTCTTC. The encoded protein is CASSSDRGPYEQFF.

The rearrangement uses TRBV28 and TRBJ2-7; D possibly corresponds to TRBD2 (6 bases). This CDR3 is built from 16 residues. From germline, CDR1 is MDHEN and CDR2 SYDVKM. V was trimmed by 3 bases and J by 0 bases, leaving 15 bases between them. The CDR3 nucleotides read TGTGCCAGCAGTTTCTTTCGGGGACTCAACTCCTACGAGCAGTACTTC. Its translation is CASSFFRGLNSYEQYF.

The chain uses TRBV15 and TRBJ1-1; 7 nucleotides match TRBD1. V lost 3 bases to trimming and J lost 4 bases; unmatched junction nucleotides: 8. This CDR3 comprises 15 residues. In germline, CDR1 is LNHNV, CDR2 YYDKDF (reference sequence). Here the CDR3 DNA reads TGTGCCACCAGCAGGGAACTGACAGGGTCCACTGAAGCTTTCTTT. Protein: CATSRELTGSTEAFF.

The V gene is TRBV6-1, the J gene TRBJ2-7, with 7 bases aligning to TRBD1. This CDR3 is 15 amino acids long. CDR1 is MNHNS and CDR2 is SASEGT in the germline V gene. Losses at the gene ends were 5 bases for V and 4 bases for J; bases not matched to a gene: 11. As DNA, the CDR3 is TGTGCCAGCAGTCAAACCCCCGGGACAGTTTACGAGCAGTACTTC. Its translation: CASSQTPGTVYEQYF.

J is TRBJ2-3 and V is TRBV9, with 9 bases lining up with TRBD2. The CDR3 runs 15 residues. Per germline, CDR1 SGDLS and CDR2 YYNGEE. J lost 4 bases, V lost 4 bases, and 7 bases had no gene match. CDR3 nucleotides: TGTGCCAGCAGCCCTAGCGGGAAGTTAGCAGATACGCAGTATTTT. It codes for CASSPSGKLADTQYF.

The gene calls are TRBV27 and TRBJ2-2, with 9 bases matching TRBD2. The germline CDR1 and CDR2 sequences are MNHEY and SMNVEV (reference sequence). After removal of 10 bases from V and 0 bases from J, the junction contained 3 bases not matched to a gene. CDR3 size: 14 residues. For the CDR3, the DNA is TGTGCCATCAGGACTAGCGCGAACACCGGGGAGCTGTTTTTT. Amino acids: CAIRTSANTGELFF.

This sequence joins TRBV9 and TRBJ2-7, with D possibly matching TRBD1 (6 bases). The length of the CDR3 is 16 residues. V lost 2 bases to trimming and J lost 2 bases, with 17 bases between them. Germline lookup yields CDR1 SGDLS and CDR2 YYNGEE. The CDR3 is CASSVAAGTRAYEQYF. The CDR3 DNA follows: TGTGCCAGCAGCGTTGCTGCCGGGACACGTGCCTACGAGCAGTACTTC.

The chain couples TRBV5-1 to TRBJ1-4; D is undetermined. The germline V and J ends were trimmed by 2 bases and 2 bases, with 10 bases remaining between them. Germline CDR1 is SGHRS and CDR2 is YFSETQ. The length of the CDR3 is 15 residues. For the CDR3, the DNA is TGCGCCAGCAGCTTCCTGGACGCTACTAATGAAAAACTGTTTTTT. This translates into CASSFLDATNEKLFF. The full variable domain, rest sourced from reference TRBV5-1 and TRBJ1-4, is KAGVTQTPRYLIKTRGQQVTLSCSPISGHRSVSWYQQTPGQGLQFLFEYFSETQRNKGNFPGRFSGRQFSNSRSEMNVSTLELGDSALYLCASSFLDATNEKLFFGSGTQLSVL.

The V gene is TRBV6-5, the J gene TRBJ2-5, with 7 bases aligning to TRBD1. This CDR3 is built from 14 residues. Germline V gene lookup returns CDR1 MNHEY and CDR2 SVGAGI. The V and J ends lost 1 base and 5 bases, in that order; junction bases with no gene match: 4. The CDR3 sequence is CASSYYEGAETQYF. The CDR3 DNA follows: TGTGCCAGCAGTTACTATGAGGGGGCTGAGACCCAGTACTTC.

This clone was recorded only once. This sample includes further DNA sequences coding for the same CDR3. V and J are TRBV9 and TRBJ2-3; D gene uncertain. V lost 0 bases and J 0 bases, leaving 2 bases between the germline ends. The V gene's germline CDR1 is SGDLS and CDR2 YYNGEE. This CDR3 spans 13 amino acids. The CDR3 sequence is CASSVESTDTQYF. CDR3 DNA: TGTGCCAGCAGCGTAGAGAGCACAGATACGCAGTATTTT.

V is TRBV29-1 and J is TRBJ1-1, with TRBD1 matching over 8 bases. CDR3 size: 14 residues. V was pared by 4 bases and J by 5 bases, with 9 bases of the junction left unmatched. Germline values: CDR1 SQVTM, CDR2 ANQGSEA. The CDR3 coding sequence is TGCAGCGTTGTCCCAGGGGGCGGTAGGACTGAAGCTTTCTTT. Protein sequence: CSVVPGGGRTEAFF. Combining the CDR3 with reference TRBV29-1 and TRBJ1-1 gives the whole variable domain SAVISQKPSRDICQRGTSLTIQCQVDSQVTMMFWYRQQPGQSLTLIATANQGSEATYESGFVIDKFPISRPNLTFSTLTVSNMSPEDSSIYLCSVVPGGGRTEAFFGQGTRLTVV.

The chain recombines TRBV10-3 with TRBJ2-5; D is ambiguous. V was pared by 5 bases and J by 1 base, with 17 bases between. Per the germline V gene, CDR1 is ENHRY and CDR2 is SYGVKD. The CDR3 spans 16 residues. Written as DNA, the CDR3 is TGTGCCATCAGTCCCTACAGCAGAATGTCCCAAGAGACCCAGTACTTC. It codes for CAISPYSRMSQETQYF.

This chain links TRBV30 with TRBJ2-7; D might be TRBD1 (6 bases). Trimming left V 5 bases short and J 2 bases short, with 13 bases between. The CDR3 loop spans 13 amino acids. Per the germline V gene, CDR1 is GTSNPN and CDR2 is SVGIG (reference sequence). CDR3 region: CAWETGQTYEQYF. As DNA, the CDR3 is TGTGCCTGGGAGACAGGACAAACCTACGAGCAGTACTTC.

This clone was observed a single time. The V and J genes are TRBV5-4 and TRBJ1-4; D perhaps matches TRBD1 (5 bases). Germline V gives CDR1 SGHNT, CDR2 YYREEE (reference sequence). V lost 0 bases and J 3 bases, leaving 9 bases between the germline ends. This CDR3 has 15 amino acids. This chain's CDR3 is CASSLEGAANEKLFF. For the CDR3, the DNA is TGTGCCAGCAGCTTGGAAGGGGCGGCTAATGAAAAACTGTTTTTT. Looking up the rest from reference TRBV5-4 and TRBJ1-4 gives the full variable domain: ETGVTQSPTHLIKTRGQQVTLRCSSQSGHNTVSWYQQALGQGPQFIFQYYREEENGRGNFPPRFSGLQFPNYSSELNVNALELDDSALYLCASSLEGAANEKLFFGSGTQLSVL.

CDR3: CASSSLPGTLPKNIQYF. The DNA of the CDR3 is TGCGCCAGCAGCTCCCTCCCCGGGACTCTTCCCAAAAACATTCAGTACTTC. V gene TRBV5-1 combines with J gene TRBJ2-4; D possibly corresponds to TRBD2 (6 bases). This CDR3 comprises 17 residues. The germline gives CDR1 SGHRS, CDR2 YFSETQ. The V end lost 3 bases, the J end lost 2 bases, and 18 bases lay between the germline ends.

J is TRBJ2-1 and V is TRBV29-1, with D possibly being TRBD1 (5 bases). The CDR3 covers 16 residues. The germline CDR1 and CDR2 sequences are SQVTM and ANQGSEA. The V gene lost 0 bases and the J gene lost 0 bases, with 12 bases spanning the gap. The CDR3 spells CSVEDSIRGSYNEQFF. The CDR3 DNA is TGCAGCGTTGAAGATAGTATAAGGGGCTCCTACAATGAGCAGTTCTTC.

This chain uses TRBV27 with TRBJ2-2; D is unresolved. The length of the CDR3 is 15 residues. V lost 5 bases to trimming and J lost 1 base, with 11 bases between them. CDR1 MNHEY and CDR2 SMNVEV come from the germline V gene (reference sequence). CDR3 in amino acids: CASSPSGGNTGELFF. The CDR3 bases are TGTGCCAGCAGTCCCTCAGGCGGGAACACCGGGGAGCTGTTTTTT.

V usage is TRBV5-1 and J usage is TRBJ2-1; no reliable D call. The ends were cut back, 4 bases at V and 5 bases at J, with 10 bases in the middle. This CDR3 is 13 amino acids long. Germline V gene lookup returns CDR1 SGHRS and CDR2 YFSETQ. CDR3 in amino acids: CASSATIDNEQFF. CDR3 sequence (DNA): TGCGCCAGCAGCGCCACCATAGACAATGAGCAGTTCTTC. Looking up the rest from reference TRBV5-1 and TRBJ2-1 gives the full variable domain: KAGVTQTPRYLIKTRGQQVTLSCSPISGHRSVSWYQQTPGQGLQFLFEYFSETQRNKGNFPGRFSGRQFSNSRSEMNVSTLELGDSALYLCASSATIDNEQFFGPGTRLTVL.

This clone came up once. This chain uses TRBV7-9 with TRBJ2-1, with 12 bases lining up with TRBD2. Germline V gives CDR1 SEHNR, CDR2 FQNEAQ (reference sequence). CDR3 length: 15 amino acids. V lost 2 bases and J lost 6; bases outside the gene matches: 2. CDR3 nucleotide sequence: TGTGCCAGCAGCTTAACGACTAGCGGGAGCAATGAGCAGTTCTTC. This codes for CASSLTTSGSNEQFF.

The CDR3 DNA reads as TGCGCCAGCAGTGAGTCGGGACAGGATTACAATGAGCAGTTCTTC. Its translation: CASSESGQDYNEQFF. V and J are TRBV10-1 and TRBJ2-1; 8 positions agree with TRBD1. The length of the CDR3 is 15 residues. V shed 0 bases and J 4 bases; nucleotides not matched to a gene: 2. From germline, CDR1 is WNHNN and CDR2 SYGVQD (reference sequence).

The chain links TRBV5-4 to TRBJ2-2, with TRBD1 identical over 7 bases. Germline-derived CDR1 and CDR2 are SGHNT and YYREEE (reference sequence). The CDR3 spans 15 residues. The trim removed 1 base at V and 2 bases at J, leaving 2 bases unmatched. DNA for the CDR3: TGTGCCAGCAGCTTGACAGGGGCTAACACCGGGGAGCTGTTTTTT. It yields the protein CASSLTGANTGELFF. Drawing the rest from reference TRBV5-4 and TRBJ2-2, the complete variable domain is ETGVTQSPTHLIKTRGQQVTLRCSSQSGHNTVSWYQQALGQGPQFIFQYYREEENGRGNFPPRFSGLQFPNYSSELNVNALELDDSALYLCASSLTGANTGELFFGEGSRLTVL.

This rearrangement joins TRBV27 to TRBJ1-5, with no clear D. The V and J ends lost 0 bases and 7 bases respectively, with 10 bases between them. The CDR3 has 14 amino acids. CDR1 is MNHEY, CDR2 SMNVEV, per germline (reference sequence). The DNA for the CDR3 is TGTGCCAGCAGTTTATCAAAGGGAAGCCAGCCCCAGCATTTT. Its protein is CASSLSKGSQPQHF.

The rearrangement joins TRBV9 to TRBJ2-4; a weak D match, TRBD2 (6 bases). Germline values: CDR1 SGDLS, CDR2 YYNGEE. Trimming pared 3 bases from V and 6 bases from J, leaving 10 bases between. This CDR3 spans 13 amino acids. CDR3 loop: CASSDGSRNIQYF. DNA of the CDR3: TGTGCCAGCAGCGACGGGAGTAGAAACATTCAGTACTTC.

The V call is TRBV11-2, the J call TRBJ2-1; no clear D. The germline V gene encodes CDR1 SGHAT and CDR2 FQNNGV. CDR3 length: 16 residues. Trimming took 4 bases from V and 0 from J, leaving 13 bases between them. Here the CDR3 DNA reads TGTGCCAGCAGCTCAGTGGGGTTGAGCTCCTACAATGAGCAGTTCTTC. It codes for CASSSVGLSSYNEQFF.